What follows are 21 T cell receptor beta chains derived from one specimen sequenced in a study of cytomegalovirus exposure and HLA in healthy donors. The PCR ran on 60 Vbeta and 13 Jbeta primers. Profiling relied on immunoSEQ multiplex PCR, and the TCRdb table lists in-frame clones only, not all of them. Of some 200,000 clones detected, 79% appear once; the ten largest clones hold approximately 1.5%. Material for sequencing was PBMCs. The origin of the receptors is a girl aged 10-17 years in good health and CMV-seropositive.

The table lists this clone with a few counts. V and J are TRBV10-3 and TRBJ2-7; D gene uncertain. Germline V CDR1 and CDR2: ENHRY, SYGVKD. The CDR3 totals 11 residues. The germline V and J ends were trimmed by 6 bases and 1 base, with 4 bases remaining between them. CDR3 region: CAIRQSYEQYF. The CDR3 DNA is TGTGCCATCAGACAGTCCTACGAGCAGTACTTC.

The chain joins TRBV4-3 to TRBJ2-3, with D unclear. V was trimmed by 3 bases and J by 0 bases, leaving 13 bases between them. This CDR3 is 16 amino acids long. Germline CDR1 and CDR2: LGHNA and YSLEER. CDR3 loop: CASSHGPLRSTDTQYF. As DNA, the CDR3 is TGCGCCAGCAGCCATGGGCCCTTACGGAGCACAGATACGCAGTATTTT.

The chain employs TRBV27 and TRBJ1-1; D remains unclear. This CDR3 spans 13 amino acids. The V and J ends lost 6 bases and 3 bases respectively, with 11 bases between them. Per germline, CDR1 MNHEY and CDR2 SMNVEV (reference sequence). CDR3 in DNA: TGTGCCAGCAGGAGGAGGGCGGACACTGAAGCTTTCTTT. Protein product: CASRRRADTEAFF.

The chain couples TRBV7-6 to TRBJ2-2, with 11 bases fitting TRBD2. Per germline, CDR1 SGHVS and CDR2 FNYEAQ. Losses at the gene ends were 6 bases for V and 1 base for J; bases not matched to a gene: 10. CDR3 length equals 18 residues. The CDR3, as DNA: TGTGCCAGCAGTCCTACCGTAGCGGGGGGGCTGAACACCGGGGAGCTGTTTTTT. This sequence encodes CASSPTVAGGLNTGELFF. The complete variable domain, with remaining parts taken from reference TRBV7-6 and TRBJ2-2, reads GAGVSQSPRYKVTKRGQDVALRCDPISGHVSLYWYRQALGQGPEFLTYFNYEAQQDKSGLPNDRFSAERPEGSISTLTIQRTEQRDSAMYRCASSPTVAGGLNTGELFFGEGSRLTVL.

This chain uses TRBV19 with TRBJ1-5; a weak D match, TRBD1 (6 bases). From germline, CDR1 is LNHDA and CDR2 SQIVND (reference sequence). This CDR3 is 16 amino acids long. Trimming took 10 bases from V and 2 from J, leaving 21 bases between them. The CDR3 region is CATSSIVQGGNQPQHF. CDR3 DNA: TGTGCCACCAGTAGTATAGTACAGGGTGGCAATCAGCCCCAGCATTTT. The whole variable domain, filled in from reference TRBV19 and TRBJ1-5, reads DGGITQSPKYLFRKEGQNVTLSCEQNLNHDAMYWYRQDPGQGLRLIYYSQIVNDFQKGDIAEGYSVSREKKESFPLTVTSAQKNPTAFYLCATSSIVQGGNQPQHFGDGTRLSIL.

The rearrangement uses TRBV15 and TRBJ1-5; TRBD1 might be the D (5 bases). Germline V gene sequence: CDR1 LNHNV, CDR2 YYDKDF (reference sequence). Trimming left V 7 bases short and J 3 bases short, with 7 bases between. CDR3 size: 12 residues. CDR3 bases: TGTGCCACCACGACAGACAATCAGCCCCAGCATTTT. This gives the protein CATTTDNQPQHF. The whole variable domain, filled in from reference TRBV15 and TRBJ1-5, reads DAMVIQNPRYQVTQFGKPVTLSCSQTLNHNVMYWYQQKSSQAPKLLFHYYDKDFNNEADTPDNFQSRRPNTSFCFLDIRSPGLGDTAMYLCATTTDNQPQHFGDGTRLSIL.

The chain joins TRBV6-5 to TRBJ1-2; D gene uncertain. Germline V CDR1 and CDR2: MNHEY, SVGAGI. This CDR3 contains 14 residues. The V and J ends lost 6 bases and 2 bases respectively, with 13 bases between them. CDR3: CASRKGGMNYGYTF. The CDR3, as DNA: TGTGCCAGCAGGAAGGGAGGGATGAACTATGGCTACACCTTC.

The chain is built from TRBV7-2 and TRBJ2-4, with D tentatively TRBD2 (7 bases). From germline, CDR1 is SGHTA and CDR2 FQGNSA. This CDR3 has 15 residues. Trimming left V 5 bases short and J 3 bases short, with 14 bases between. This CDR3 reads CASSPGGRDKNIQYF. Written as DNA, the CDR3 is TGTGCCAGCAGCCCCGGGGGGCGGGACAAAAACATTCAGTACTTC.

The chain has TRBV2 and TRBJ1-6; no firm D call. The germline gives CDR1 SNHLY, CDR2 FYNNEI. With 6 bases removed from V and 6 bases from J, the gap between germline ends came to 3 bases. The CDR3 is 11 residues long. The CDR3 loop is CASRLNSPLHF. Here the CDR3 DNA reads TGTGCCAGCAGACTTAATTCACCCCTCCACTTT.

The V and J genes are TRBV2 and TRBJ1-4; no clear D gene. The V gene's germline CDR1 is SNHLY and CDR2 FYNNEI. The CDR3 sequence is 11 residues long. Deletions cut 8 bases from V and 8 bases from J, with 9 bases between. The CDR3 region has the DNA TGTGCCAGCGGCCCGCAGGAAAAACTGTTTTTT. This gives the protein CASGPQEKLFF.

CDR3 in amino acids: CAISGPLSQETQYF. The CDR3 nucleotides read TGTGCCATCAGTGGGCCACTAAGCCAAGAGACCCAGTACTTC. V is TRBV10-3 and J is TRBJ2-5; D not certain. CDR1 is ENHRY and CDR2 is SYGVKD in the germline V gene. The CDR3 runs to 14 residues. V was trimmed by 4 bases and J by 1 base, leaving 10 bases between them.

The sample holds a few counts of this clone. The rearrangement joins TRBV18 to TRBJ1-6; a weak D match, TRBD1 (5 bases). The CDR3 is 13 amino acids. Germline loops: CDR1 KGHSH, CDR2 LQKENI. V shed 6 bases and J shed 12 bases, with 15 bases lying between them. The chain's CDR3 is CASSPGDGLPLHF. CDR3 coding DNA: TGTGCCAGCTCCCCGGGGGATGGCTTACCCCTCCACTTT.

The V and J genes are TRBV27 and TRBJ2-1, with 11 bases aligning to TRBD2. Trimming cost V 5 bases and J 4 bases; bases outside gene matches: 4. The CDR3 has 15 residues. Germline CDR1 and CDR2: MNHEY and SMNVEV (reference sequence). The CDR3 DNA is TGTGCCAGCAGTCCAATAGCGGGGGGGTACAATGAGCAGTTCTTC. Translation gives CASSPIAGGYNEQFF.

This sequence joins TRBV6-5 and TRBJ2-1, with TRBD2 as a possible D gene (5 bases). Germline CDR1 is MNHEY and CDR2 is SVGAGI. The CDR3 consists of 16 residues. Trimming pared 0 bases from V and 0 bases from J, leaving 9 bases between. CDR3 residues: CASSYSSGSSYNEQFF. CDR3 sequence (DNA): TGTGCCAGCAGTTACTCGTCTGGGAGCTCCTACAATGAGCAGTTCTTC.

This clone was detected only once. The sample carries other DNA sequences with the same CDR3. V and J are TRBV13 and TRBJ2-7, with a tentative D call TRBD1 (6 bases). The V gene lost 2 bases and the J gene lost 3 bases, with 8 bases spanning the gap. The CDR3 loop spans 13 amino acids. Germline V gene data show CDR1 as PRHDT and CDR2 as FYEKMQ (reference sequence). The DNA of the CDR3 is TGTGCCAGCAGCTTACGGGACAACTACGAGCAGTACTTC. This sequence encodes CASSLRDNYEQYF.

The chain couples TRBV27 to TRBJ1-5, with a tentative D call TRBD1 (6 bases). The ends were cut back, 6 bases at V and 3 bases at J, with 18 bases in the middle. CDR3 length: 16 amino acids. Per germline, CDR1 MNHEY and CDR2 SMNVEV (reference sequence). For the CDR3, the DNA is TGTGCCAGCAGCCGAACACCCCAGGGGATCAATCAGCCCCAGCATTTT. This gives the protein CASSRTPQGINQPQHF.

V is TRBV2 and J is TRBJ2-7; 8 positions match TRBD2. The trim removed 3 bases at V and 7 bases at J, leaving 14 bases unmatched. Per the germline V gene, CDR1 is SNHLY and CDR2 is FYNNEI. The CDR3 contains 16 residues. In DNA form, the CDR3 reads TGTGCCAGCAGTGATTCGCGGCTAGCGGGTCGGGGGGAGCAGTACTTC. Translation gives CASSDSRLAGRGEQYF.

This chain connects TRBV2 to TRBJ2-5, with D maybe TRBD1 (5 bases). V was shortened by 7 bases and J by 5 bases, with 11 bases between the two germline ends. The germline V gene encodes CDR1 SNHLY and CDR2 FYNNEI. CDR3 length: 12 amino acids. CDR3 bases: TGTGCCAGCACTTCAGGGCCCGAGACCCAGTACTTC. This encodes CASTSGPETQYF.

This clone was seen only once. This chain links TRBV4-1 with TRBJ2-5; 7 nucleotides align to TRBD2. Germline assignment: CDR1 MGHRA and CDR2 YSYEKL. The ends lost 1 base at V and 4 bases at J; junction bases unmatched: 6. The CDR3 is 15 amino acids. The CDR3 loop is CASSQVPSGSETQYF. DNA of the CDR3: TGCGCCAGCAGCCAAGTCCCTAGCGGCTCAGAGACCCAGTACTTC.

The V call is TRBV4-1, the J call TRBJ1-4, with D possibly TRBD1 on 5 matching bases. V lost 4 bases and J lost 2, with 14 bases in between. The CDR3 is made up of 16 amino acids. Germline CDR1 and CDR2: MGHRA and YSYEKL. The CDR3 nucleotides are TGCGCCAGCAGCCCACTGGGCAGGGTTACTAATGAAAAACTGTTTTTT. Translating gives CASSPLGRVTNEKLFF.

This chain links TRBV10-2 with TRBJ2-7, with TRBD1 matching 7 bases. Germline V gene data show CDR1 as WSHSY and CDR2 as SAAADI. The V and J ends lost 4 bases and 0 bases, in that order; junction bases with no gene match: 3. The CDR3 is 14 residues long. The DNA of the CDR3 is TGCGCCAGCAGTGGTGCAGGGGGCTCCTACGAGCAGTACTTC. This sequence encodes CASSGAGGSYEQYF.